Listed below are T cell receptor beta chains from one sample, sequenced in a study of T cells expressing NK-cell markers. Each CDR3 protein gets one entry in TCRdb, which reprocessed the 5' RACE reads and gives no DNA. The table for this sample gives about 460,000 distinct CDR3 sequences. The sample comprised blood T cells: a sorted CD56 or NKG2C T cell subset, CD4+ or CD8+ T cells, or bulk PBMC T cells (not recorded which). The receptors stem from a woman aged 45-65 years in good health. The CDR3 runs from the conserved cysteine through the conserved F or W. Each record gives: J gene, V gene, CDR3 protein.

TRBJ2-5	TRBV29-1	CSVEDLKVPETQYF
TRBJ2-1	TRBV20-1	CSVSRLAGSNEQFF
TRBJ1-1	TRBV5-1	CASSFQGGNTEAFF
TRBJ2-3	TRBV29-1	CSARQGSGTDTQYF
TRBJ2-1	TRBV10-1	CASSHSGAYEQFF
TRBJ2-1	TRBV2	CASVQQPYNEQFF
TRBJ1-6	TRBV4-2	CASSQASGSPLHF
TRBJ2-7	TRBV29-1	CSVPGQGSSEQYF
TRBJ2-5	TRBV29-1	CSETGHQETQYF
TRBJ1-5	TRBV12-3/TRBV12-4	CASSFTGQNQPQHF
TRBJ2-5	TRBV29-1	CSVPRTGLSETQYF
TRBJ2-7	TRBV21-1	CASSKALSSGRVYEQYF
TRBJ2-3	TRBV25-1	CASIRIGAGTTDTQYF
TRBJ2-1	TRBV3-1	CASSQTSGGRLGEQFF
TRBJ2-2	TRBV6-5	CASSSPGQGNTGELFF
TRBJ1-5	TRBV4-1	CASSQVRQMSNQPQHF
TRBJ2-1	TRBV5-6	CASSLWGSGSLSYEQFF
TRBJ2-1	TRBV24-1	CATSDQSLTGTSPLASYNEQFF
TRBJ2-1	TRBV24-1	CATSDPGLANDNEQFF
TRBJ2-3	TRBV11-1	CASSFAGGADTQYF
TRBJ2-5	TRBV29-1	CSVGRGSVPQETQYF
TRBJ2-7	TRBV4-1	CASTPQGSSYEQYF
TRBJ2-1	TRBV21-1	CATTRGAGGFF
TRBJ2-7	TRBV10-3	CAISVASGRGEQYF
TRBJ2-4	TRBV15	CATSRLDRARERAKNIQYF
TRBJ2-3	TRBV6-1	CASSARQSGENTQYF
TRBJ2-1	TRBV20-1	CSAAGRTYNEQFF
TRBJ2-6	TRBV6-5	CASRPHNSGANVLTF
TRBJ2-1	TRBV3-1	CASSQVLSRLAGVEQFF
TRBJ1-2	TRBV10-1	CASSELVGSDYGYTF
TRBJ1-1	TRBV7-9	CASSLSSVSAGGQTEAFF
TRBJ1-3	TRBV3-1	CASSMGGKVGNTIYF
TRBJ2-3	TRBV5-1	CASSLASAGSTDTQYF
TRBJ2-1	TRBV4-1	CASSQGLARNVNNEQFF